Listed here are 29 T cell receptor beta chains from one sample, sequenced in a study of CD8+ T cells in alopecia areata (dated by TCRdb to the late 2010s). Library prep was done by the immunoSEQ multiplex PCR assay. To provide template for TCR sequencing, every sample had RNA extracted and reverse transcribed into cDNA. Sourced from immuneACCESS, this table was stored by TCRdb with only in-frame sequences that have V and J called. A share of the clones is absent; for the studies checked, an unresolved V gene accounts for under half, and the remainder has no known explanation. Here the sample has approximately 180,000 clones; around 50% occur a single time. Of the sample, approximately 15% falls within the top ten clones. Taken with the paper, the label for time point translates to: baseline before oral tofacitinib. This specimen consisted of CD4+ T cells sorted from blood, obtained at week 0. The receptors derive from a human donor with alopecia areata.

This clone was observed a few times. The rearrangement joins TRBV21-1 to TRBJ1-1. TRBV21-1 is marked as a pseudogene. The CDR3 length is 12 residues. The CDR3 sequence is CASSKSGTEAFF. The CDR3, as DNA: TGTGCCAGCAGCAAGAGCGGCACTGAAGCTTTCTTT.

A few counts support this clone. The chain is built from TRBV29-1 and TRBJ2-1; 15 positions match TRBD2. Trimming removed 3 bases from V and 5 bases from J; junction bases left unmatched: 11. The CDR3 consists of 18 residues. CDR1 and CDR2 (germline): SQVTM, ANQGSEA. For the CDR3, the DNA is TGCAGCGTTGAGCGGACTAGCGGGGGGGCTCGCTACGACAATGAGCAGTTCTTC. Its protein is CSVERTSGGARYDNEQFF.

The sample holds a few counts of this clone. Other DNA sequences in the sample encode the same CDR3. This chain uses TRBV6-5 with TRBJ2-7; either TRBD1 or TRBD2 may fit D (5 bases each). Trimming took 6 bases from V and 3 from J, leaving 15 bases between them. There are 14 residues in the CDR3. The germline CDR1 and CDR2 sequences are MNHEY and SVGAGI. The CDR3 bases are TGTGCCAGCAGCTATTGGGACCGAGACTACGAGCAGTACTTC. Translated, it gives CASSYWDRDYEQYF.

This rearrangement joins TRBV29-1 to TRBJ1-1; D may be TRBD1 (6 bases). V was pared by 7 bases and J by 2 bases, with 17 bases between. This CDR3 has 14 residues. The V gene's germline CDR1 is SQVTM and CDR2 ANQGSEA. The DNA of the CDR3 is TGCAGCGGCTTAACTGGACAGCCAAACACTGAAGCTTTCTTT. This sequence encodes CSGLTGQPNTEAFF.

This clone has only a few counts. This rearrangement joins TRBV6-1 to TRBJ2-1; TRBD2 matches 11 bases. Germline assignment: CDR1 MNHNS and CDR2 SASEGT. The trim removed 6 bases at V and 6 bases at J, leaving 4 bases unmatched. The CDR3 totals 14 residues. The CDR3 coding sequence is TGTGCCAGCAGATATAGCGGGGGGGCCAATGAGCAGTTCTTC. This encodes CASRYSGGANEQFF.

The chain combines TRBV5-1 with TRBJ2-2; tentatively, D is TRBD2 (6 bases). The germline V and J ends were trimmed by 4 bases and 2 bases, with 12 bases remaining between them. This CDR3 comprises 15 residues. Germline V gives CDR1 SGHRS, CDR2 YFSETQ. CDR3 amino acids: CASSTRDSNTGELFF. The CDR3, as DNA: TGCGCCAGCAGCACCCGGGACTCAAACACCGGGGAGCTGTTTTTT. Together with reference TRBV5-1 and TRBJ2-2, the CDR3 gives the full variable domain: KAGVTQTPRYLIKTRGQQVTLSCSPISGHRSVSWYQQTPGQGLQFLFEYFSETQRNKGNFPGRFSGRQFSNSRSEMNVSTLELGDSALYLCASSTRDSNTGELFFGEGSRLTVL.

This clone was found a few times. The V call is TRBV5-6, the J call TRBJ2-7; 9 positions match TRBD1. The CDR3 totals 15 residues. V lost 5 bases and J lost 2; bases outside the gene matches: 8. Per germline, CDR1 SGHDT and CDR2 YYEEEE. CDR3 coding DNA: TGTGCCAGCAGACGGGGACAGGGTGCCCCCTACGAGCAGTACTTC. It encodes CASRRGQGAPYEQYF.

The chain couples TRBV29-1 to TRBJ2-7; 12 bases match TRBD1. The junction had 3 bases not matched to a gene; V was cut back by 7 bases and J by 2 bases. The CDR3 covers 13 residues. Germline loops: CDR1 SQVTM, CDR2 ANQGSEA. The CDR3 bases are TGCAGCGGGGGACAGGGGGCTACCTACGAGCAGTACTTC. It encodes CSGGQGATYEQYF.

Here the CDR3 DNA reads TGTGCCAGCAGTTTAAGTCAGAGGACCAGGAACACTGAAGCTTTCTTT. This encodes CASSLSQRTRNTEAFF. The chain is built from TRBV27 and TRBJ1-1, with D uncertain. Trimming removed 2 bases at V and 1 base at J, with 14 bases between. The length of the CDR3 is 16 residues. Per germline, CDR1 MNHEY and CDR2 SMNVEV (reference sequence).

The chain couples TRBV7-2 to TRBJ1-6; TRBD1 might be the D (5 bases). V was pared by 2 bases and J by 3 bases, with 17 bases between. There are 18 residues in the CDR3. Germline V gene data show CDR1 as SGHTA and CDR2 as FQGNSA. The CDR3, as DNA: TGTGCCAGCAGCTTAAGCCCGGGGCATCCAGTCTATAATTCACCCCTCCACTTT. As protein: CASSLSPGHPVYNSPLHF.

This clone appeared a few times. This chain uses TRBV6-6 with TRBJ1-1, with unresolved D. Deletions cut 6 bases from V and 1 base from J, with 6 bases between. Germline V gives CDR1 MNHNY, CDR2 SVGAGI (reference sequence). The CDR3 extends over 12 amino acids. The CDR3 region has the DNA TGTGCCAGCAGCGGACCGAACACTGAAGCTTTCTTT. Residues: CASSGPNTEAFF.

The chain has TRBV5-1 and TRBJ1-3, with 12 bases lining up with TRBD1. V lost 4 bases and J lost 0; bases outside the gene matches: 11. CDR1 and CDR2 (germline): SGHRS, YFSETQ. This CDR3 comprises 19 residues. The CDR3, as DNA: TGCGCCAGCAGCCTCGGGACAGGGGGCTCGGTGAGCTCTGGAAACACCATATATTTT. This encodes CASSLGTGGSVSSGNTIYF.

The chain links TRBV10-3 to TRBJ1-5, with D unresolved. Trimming took off 4 bases at V and 3 bases at J, with 13 bases between the two ends. The CDR3 is 15 amino acids. Germline values: CDR1 ENHRY, CDR2 SYGVKD. CDR3 in DNA: TGTGCCATCAGTGCACAGAAAGGGTCCAATCAGCCCCAGCATTTT. It specifies CAISAQKGSNQPQHF.

The rearrangement uses TRBV5-1 and TRBJ2-2, with 7 bases that match TRBD1. V lost 0 bases, J lost 6 bases, and 2 bases stayed unmatched. This CDR3 is built from 14 residues. Germline values: CDR1 SGHRS, CDR2 YFSETQ. CDR3 in DNA: TGCGCCAGCAGCTTGGACAGGGGTCCCGGGGAGCTGTTTTTT. It is translated as CASSLDRGPGELFF.

This clone has just a few counts. V and J are TRBV29-1 and TRBJ1-1, with 10 bases identical to TRBD1. The CDR3 runs to 12 residues. The V gene's germline CDR1 is SQVTM and CDR2 ANQGSEA. Losses at the gene ends were 8 bases for V and 5 bases for J; bases not matched to a gene: 5. The CDR3 DNA reads as TGCAGCTGCGGGACAGGGGTAACTGAAGCTTTCTTT. Translating it yields CSCGTGVTEAFF.

The chain is built from TRBV6-5 and TRBJ2-3; D ambiguous. In germline, CDR1 is MNHEY, CDR2 SVGAGI. CDR3 length: 15 residues. V lost 6 bases, J lost 0 bases, and 13 bases lay in between. The CDR3 region has the DNA TGTGCCAGCAGCATACAGAGTTCTAGCACAGATACGCAGTATTTT. Amino acids: CASSIQSSSTDTQYF.

The chain is built from TRBV30 and TRBJ1-2, with TRBD1 matching over 9 bases. J lost 8 bases, V lost 3 bases, and 7 bases had no gene match. The germline V gene has CDR1 GTSNPN and CDR2 SVGIG (reference sequence). This CDR3 has 13 amino acids. CDR3: CAWRGQGLGGYTF. The DNA for the CDR3 is TGTGCCTGGAGGGGACAGGGTCTTGGGGGCTACACCTTC.

This chain links TRBV30 with TRBJ2-5; D not certain. Germline CDR1 and CDR2: GTSNPN and SVGIG (reference sequence). This CDR3 has 12 amino acids. Trimming pared 4 bases from V and 4 bases from J, leaving 10 bases between. CDR3 DNA: TGTGCCTGGAATCCTGGGCGAGAGACCCAGTACTTC. Amino acids: CAWNPGRETQYF.

This clone was seen many times. The chain carries TRBV6-1 and TRBJ2-7; a weak D match, TRBD2 (6 bases). Looked up from germline, CDR1 is MNHNS and CDR2 is SASEGT. The V gene lost 1 base and the J gene lost 5 bases, with 15 bases spanning the gap. The CDR3 is made up of 15 amino acids. CDR3 bases: TGTGCCAGCAGTGAAGGGATGGGGGGTTACGACGAGCAGTACTTC. Encoded protein: CASSEGMGGYDEQYF.

This chain uses TRBV6-5 with TRBJ2-1; D is possibly TRBD1 (6 bases). The CDR3 spans 13 residues. The V end lost 8 bases, the J end lost 4 bases, and 12 bases lay between the germline ends. CDR1 and CDR2 from the germline V gene are MNHEY and SVGAGI. This CDR3 is CASQRTAYNEQFF. CDR3 sequence (DNA): TGTGCCAGCCAACGGACAGCTTACAATGAGCAGTTCTTC.

This chain's CDR3 is CASKASNTGELFF. The CDR3 DNA follows: TGTGCCAGCAAGGCGTCGAACACCGGGGAGCTGTTTTTT. V usage is TRBV4-2 and J usage is TRBJ2-2; D is undetermined. This CDR3 has 13 amino acids. Trimming stripped 7 bases from V and 0 bases from J, with 6 bases between. Per the germline V gene, CDR1 is LGHNA and CDR2 is YNFKEQ.

This clone was observed a handful of times. J is TRBJ1-1 and V is TRBV19, with a possible D match to TRBD1 (6 bases). V shed 9 bases and J shed 0 bases, with 20 bases lying between them. CDR3 length: 16 residues. Germline V lookup: CDR1 LNHDA, CDR2 SQIVND (reference sequence). The CDR3 nucleotides are TGTGCCAGCCAACAGGGAGGTGGATGGATGAACACTGAAGCTTTCTTT. Residues: CASQQGGGWMNTEAFF.

The gene calls are TRBV29-1 and TRBJ1-5; D is uncertain. The CDR3 runs to 12 residues. Trimming left V 5 bases short and J 9 bases short, with 14 bases between. CDR1 SQVTM and CDR2 ANQGSEA come from the germline V gene. CDR3 loop: CSVSENPGPQHF. For the CDR3, the DNA is TGCAGCGTTTCGGAGAACCCTGGGCCCCAGCATTTT.

The J gene is TRBJ2-5, the V gene TRBV25-1, with TRBD2 matching 9 bases. In germline, CDR1 is MGHDK, CDR2 SYGVNS. The CDR3 spans 14 residues. After removal of 5 bases from V and 2 bases from J, the junction contained 3 bases not matched to a gene. The CDR3 DNA follows: TGTGCCAGCAGTCTGACTAGCGGACAAGAGACCCAGTACTTC. It specifies CASSLTSGQETQYF.

A few counts support this clone. The CDR3 sequence: CASSHAFNGAEAFF. The CDR3 DNA reads TGTGCCAGCAGCCACGCATTTAATGGAGCTGAAGCTTTCTTT. The chain recombines TRBV7-9 with TRBJ1-1; D not certain. Trimming removed 5 bases from V and 6 bases from J, with 16 bases in between. CDR1 and CDR2 (germline): SEHNR, FQNEAQ (reference sequence). The CDR3 loop spans 14 amino acids.

V usage is TRBV9 and J usage is TRBJ2-5, with D hard to call. Looked up from germline, CDR1 is SGDLS and CDR2 is YYNGEE. Trimming removed 0 bases from V and 5 bases from J, with 8 bases in between. The CDR3 is made up of 13 amino acids. The CDR3 sequence: CASSVDLGETQYF. As DNA, the CDR3 is TGTGCCAGCAGCGTAGACCTCGGGGAGACCCAGTACTTC.

The chain links TRBV7-2 to TRBJ2-4, with 9 bases aligning to TRBD1. CDR3 length: 17 residues. The ends lost 5 bases at V and 5 bases at J; junction bases unmatched: 13. CDR1 and CDR2 from the germline V gene are SGHTA and FQGNSA. The CDR3 DNA reads TGTGCCAGCAGCCTAAACTACAGGGGGCGTGGGCAAAACATTCAGTACTTC. This gives the protein CASSLNYRGRGQNIQYF.

This chain uses TRBV6-1 with TRBJ2-7, with D perhaps matching TRBD1 or TRBD2 (5 bases each). The CDR3 spans 16 residues. V was trimmed by 2 bases and J by 3 bases, leaving 17 bases between them. CDR1 is MNHNS, CDR2 SASEGT, per germline. The CDR3 bases are TGTGCCAGCAGTGAAAGGGCGTCGGGGACCCACTACGAGCAGTACTTC. Its translation: CASSERASGTHYEQYF.

The CDR3 loop reads CASSLGTANYGYTF. The CDR3 bases are TGTGCCAGCAGCCTAGGGACAGCCAACTATGGCTACACCTTC. This chain uses TRBV14 with TRBJ1-2, with 7 bases aligning to TRBD1. From germline, CDR1 is SGHDN and CDR2 FVKESK. After removal of 4 bases from V and 2 bases from J, the junction contained 4 bases not matched to a gene. This CDR3 is built from 14 residues.